This is a list of T cell receptor beta chains from one sample in a study of shared clonotypes between healthy human individuals. Data came from immunoSEQ multiplex PCR; TCRdb stores just in-frame clones and leaves some out. The table has 2 million to 2.5 million clones, roughly 94% seen once. Material: naive CD4+ T cells sorted from blood. These receptors all come from a man younger than 35 in good health. The CDR3 runs from the conserved cysteine through the conserved F or W. A D gene is named only where the DNA matches it firmly. The size entry is marked missing in some rows and otherwise reads once, few, many or a size class.

>NA|TRBV19|NA|TRBJ2-6
TGTGCCAGTAGTAAACATCTGACAAATCACAGTCGGGCCAACGTCCTGACTTTC
CASSKHLTNHSRANVLTF
>NA|TRBV4-1|NA|TRBJ2-5
TGCGCCAGCAGCCAAGAAGGCCACGTCCAAGAGACCCAGTACTTC
CASSQEGHVQETQYF
>NA|TRBV5-1|TRBD1|TRBJ1-2
TGCGCCAGCAGTACCGGGACAGGGGGGCAAGGTGGCTACACCTTC
CASSTGTGGQGGYTF
>NA|TRBV2|NA|TRBJ1-5
TGTGCCAGCAGTGGCCGGGGAGGCAATCAGCCCCAGCATTTT
CASSGRGGNQPQHF
>NA|TRBV30|TRBD2|TRBJ2-1
TGTGCCTGGACTCATCCAGGGAGGGGATACAATGAGCAGTTCTTC
CAWTHPGRGYNEQFF
>NA|TRBV4-1|NA|TRBJ1-2
TGCGCCAGCAGCCAAGGGGCAGGAACTAACTATGGCTACACCTTC
CASSQGAGTNYGYTF
>NA|TRBV7-2|TRBD2|TRBJ2-2
TGTGCCAGCAGCCTGCTGGGCGGGAGCGGAACCGGGGAGCTGTTTTTT
CASSLLGGSGTGELFF
>NA|TRBV28|NA|TRBJ2-7
TGTGCCAGCAGTTTACGGAGGACCCGGACCCACGAGCAGTACTTC
CASSLRRTRTHEQYF
>NA|TRBV6-6|TRBD1|TRBJ1-3
TGTGCCAGCAGTTACACAGGACAGGGATTAAACACCATATATTTT
CASSYTGQGLNTIYF
>NA|TRBV7-6|NA|TRBJ2-2
TGTGCCAGCAGCGACCGACAGGCCGGGGAGCTGTTTTTT
CASSDRQAGELFF
>few|TRBV30|NA|TRBJ2-5
TGTGCCTGGAGTGGCCCCGTGGGGGGGACCCAGTACTTC
CAWSGPVGGTQYF
>NA|TRBV11-2|NA|TRBJ2-1
TGTGCCAGCAGCTTAGGGAGTGGGCAGGGTATTTCTGAGCAGTTCTTC
CASSLGSGQGISEQFF
>NA|TRBV6-1|TRBD2|TRBJ2-2
TGTGCCAGCAGTGCCGCTAGCGGGGGGGCTGCGAACACCGGGGAGCTGTTTTTT
CASSAASGGAANTGELFF
>NA|TRBV6-1|NA|TRBJ1-1
TGTGCCAGCAGTGACGCTGAGACAGCCGCCCCTAGGGCTTTCTTT
CASSDAETAAPRAFF
>NA|TRBV7-6|NA|TRBJ2-6
TGTGCCAGCAGCTTAGAGGGCGCGGCCAGCTCTGGGGCCAACGTCCTGACTTTC
CASSLEGAASSGANVLTF
>NA|TRBV28|NA|TRBJ1-6
TGTGCCAGCCGATGGATGTCGGATTCACCCCTCCACTTT
CASRWMSDSPLHF
>NA|TRBV6-5|TRBD2|TRBJ2-7
TGTGCCAGCAGTTACTCGGGGACTAGCGGGGCCTACGAGCAGTACTTC
CASSYSGTSGAYEQYF
>once|TRBV5-5|NA|TRBJ2-5
TGTGCCAGCAGCCCCTGGGCGGGGACACAAGAGACCCAGTACTTC
CASSPWAGTQETQYF
>once|TRBV27|TRBD1|TRBJ1-1
TGTGCCAGCAGCCCTATAGACAGGGGGCGCCGCACTGAAGCTTTCTTT
CASSPIDRGRRTEAFF
>NA|TRBV7-8|NA|TRBJ1-2
TGTGCCAGCAGCCGGACGGAGAACTATGGCTACACCTTC
CASSRTENYGYTF
>once|TRBV5-4|NA|TRBJ1-1
TGTGCCAGCAGTCCACTCTCCGGGGCGGGCACTGAAGCTTTCTTT
CASSPLSGAGTEAFF
>NA|TRBV30|NA|TRBJ1-1
TGTGCCTGGAGTGACCTACGGGGGATTCCTGCGGTGAACACTGAAGCTTTCTTT
CAWSDLRGIPAVNTEAFF
>NA|TRBV6-5|TRBD1|TRBJ2-2
TGTGCCAGCCGGACAGGGTTGGACACCGGGGAGCTGTTTTTT
CASRTGLDTGELFF
>once|TRBV5-6|NA|TRBJ1-2
TGTGCCAGCAGCTTGGTAGGGGTTAGCTATGGCTACACCTTC
CASSLVGVSYGYTF
>NA|TRBV20-1|TRBD2|TRBJ2-5
TGCAGTGCTCTAGCGGGGACCCAGTACTTC
CSALAGTQYF
>NA|TRBV4-3|NA|TRBJ2-3
TGCGCCAGCAGCCAGGAGATTAACCGCCAGGGCACAGATACGCAGTATTTT
CASSQEINRQGTDTQYF
>NA|TRBV5-1|NA|TRBJ1-2
TGCGCCAGCAGCTTGGACCCGACAAACTATGGCTACACCTTC
CASSLDPTNYGYTF
>NA|TRBV5-1|NA|TRBJ1-2
TGCGCCAGCAGCTTGTGGACGGAGTATGGCTACACCTTC
CASSLWTEYGYTF
>NA|TRBV18|TRBD1|TRBJ2-1
TGTGCCAGCTCACCACAAAGGGACAGGGTAGGCAATGAGCAGTTCTTC
CASSPQRDRVGNEQFF
>NA|TRBV2|TRBD1|TRBJ2-3
TGTGCCAGCAGCCCCGTGGGACAGGGGGCGGAAGATACGCAGTATTTT
CASSPVGQGAEDTQYF
>NA|TRBV2|NA|TRBJ1-5
TGTGCCAGCAGTAAAAGGGGTCTCCGATCGGATCAGCCCCAGCATTTT
CASSKRGLRSDQPQHF
>once|TRBV7-9|TRBD1|TRBJ2-2
TGTGCCAGCAGCTTAATGGGACAGGCAACCGGGGAGCTGTTTTTT
CASSLMGQATGELFF
>few|TRBV7-2|NA|TRBJ1-2
TGTGCCAGCAGCTTAAGCCGGGCAGGCTATGGCTACACCTTC
CASSLSRAGYGYTF
>NA|TRBV19|NA|TRBJ1-5
TGTGCCAGTCACCGAAATAGCAATCAGCCCCAGCATTTT
CASHRNSNQPQHF
>NA|TRBV28|TRBD1|TRBJ2-7
TGTGCCAGCAGTTTTGGGACAGGGCCCCAGGAGCAGTACTTC
CASSFGTGPQEQYF
>NA|TRBV7-9|NA|TRBJ2-7
TGTGCCAGCAGCTTAGTGCCCCCCTACGAGCAGTACTTC
CASSLVPPYEQYF
>NA|TRBV7-8|NA|TRBJ1-1
TGTGCCAGCAGCTTACGGGATAACACTGAAGCTTTCTTT
CASSLRDNTEAFF
>NA|TRBV2|NA|TRBJ2-2
TGTGCCAGCAAGGCCAGGGGGAACACCGGGGAGCTGTTTTTT
CASKARGNTGELFF
>many|TRBV19|NA|TRBJ1-5
TGTGCCAGTAGTTTGGCTCGCAATCAGCCCCAGCATTTT
CASSLARNQPQHF
>NA|TRBV28|NA|TRBJ2-2
TGTGCCAGCAGTTCAGGACAGACAAACACCGGGGAGCTGTTTTTT
CASSSGQTNTGELFF
>NA|TRBV6-6|NA|TRBJ1-4
TGTGCCAGCAGCCCCACGCGGGCAACTAATGAAAAACTGTTTTTT
CASSPTRATNEKLFF
>NA|TRBV6-6|NA|TRBJ2-1
TGTGCCAGCAGTTACGACGGAGGGGCGTCCGGGGAGCAGTTCTTC
CASSYDGGASGEQFF
>NA|TRBV6-1|NA|TRBJ1-4
TGTGCCAGCAGTGAGGTCGGAGGGGCGAAGGCTAATGAAAAACTGTTTTTT
CASSEVGGAKANEKLFF
>NA|TRBV15|NA|TRBJ2-5
TGTGCCACCGCCAGGGCCTTGGGAGAGACCCAGTACTTC
CATARALGETQYF
>NA|TRBV19|NA|TRBJ2-2
TGTGCCAGTAGTATAGTGGCAGGAGCGGGGGAGCTGTTTTTT
CASSIVAGAGELFF
>NA|TRBV7-9|NA|TRBJ1-6
TGTGCCAGCAGTTCCCAGGGAGTTGGTTCACCCCTCCACTTT
CASSSQGVGSPLHF
>NA|TRBV5-1|TRBD1|TRBJ2-7
TGCGCCAGCAGCTCTAGAACAGGGGGCTGGGAGCAGTACTTC
CASSSRTGGWEQYF
>NA|TRBV7-6|NA|TRBJ1-1
TGTGCCAGCAGCTCCCGGACTGGGAACACTGAAGCTTTCTTT
CASSSRTGNTEAFF
>NA|TRBV7-9|TRBD1|TRBJ2-1
TGTGCCGGGGGGACAGGGGGCACGGACAATGAGCAGTTCTTC
CAGGTGGTDNEQFF
>once|TRBV6-5|NA|TRBJ1-1
TGTGCCAGCAGTTATTCCGAGATAGGCACTGAAGCTTTCTTT
CASSYSEIGTEAFF
>NA|TRBV6-5|NA|TRBJ2-2
TGTGCCAGCAGCCTTTCGGGCGGGGAGCTGTTTTTT
CASSLSGGELFF
>NA|TRBV11-1|TRBD1|TRBJ1-1
TGTGCCAGCGCGGGACAGGGACACACTGAAGCTTTCTTT
CASAGQGHTEAFF
>many|TRBV7-2|TRBD1|TRBJ1-1
TGTGCCAGCAGCGCGACAGGGCTGAACACTGAAGCTTTCTTT
CASSATGLNTEAFF
>NA|TRBV21-1|NA|TRBJ1-5
TGTGCCAGCAGGATAATACAGGGACGGCAAAATCAGCCCCAGCATTTT
CASRIIQGRQNQPQHF
>once|TRBV19|NA|TRBJ2-5
TGTGCCAGTAGTACCCAGGTCCAACGAGGGCAAGAGACCCAGTACTTC
CASSTQVQRGQETQYF